The sequence of this T cell receptor (beta chain) was determined in a study of spatial heterogeneity in lung cancer. Study information: Compared with alpha-chain sequences, beta-chain sequences were consistently detected in greater numbers.

Many counts were recorded for this clonotype. TCRdb processed the 5' RACE reads anew with MiXCR; each CDR3 protein has one entry. The repertoire includes tens of thousands of distinct CDR3 sequences, 10% to 15% of them detected once, and roughly 6.9% sits in the top ten. Between the trimmed V and J ends, which lost 0 bases and 2 bases, there was a span of 14 bases. Per germline, CDR1 MNHNS and CDR2 SASEGT. CDR3 length equals 17 residues. Sample time point: sample taken at primary tumor resection. Unsorted samples of tumor, nontumor lung or frozen PBMC had their whole RNA sequenced. The TCR comes from a male donor with early-stage non-small cell lung cancer. Sample: PBMCs, taken at surgery. The V call is TRBV6-1, the J call TRBJ1-5; D may be TRBD1 (5 bases). This chain's CDR3 is CASSEARRASGNQPQHF. DNA of the CDR3: TGTGCCAGCAGTGAAGCGCGCAGGGCTTCAGGCAATCAGCCCCAGCATTTT.